The rows below give T cell receptor beta chains drawn from one sample of a study of blood T cell repertoires in COVID-19. Only in-frame clones appear in the TCRdb table, and some are missing; sequencing was by immunoSEQ multiplex PCR. Found here are a few hundred thousand clones, approximately 89% of them singletons; the top ten hold roughly 1.4%. Sequenced material: PBMCs or T cells enriched from blood (not recorded which). The source is a man aged 25 to 45 who had recovered from COVID-19. The CDR3 runs from the conserved cysteine through the conserved F or W. The D gene is left open where the match is weak. Clone size is stated in some rows and not others, as once, few, many or a class when expanded.

d_call clone_size j_call v_call cdr3_nt cdr3_aa
TRBD1 . TRBJ2-2 TRBV19 TGTGCCAGTAGACCGGGACAGACGAACACCGGGGAGCTGTTTTTT CASRPGQTNTGELFF
TRBD1 . TRBJ1-5 TRBV7-2 TGTGCCAGCAGCTTAGTTCAGGGGGGCAATCAGCCCCAGCATTTT CASSLVQGGNQPQHF
. . TRBJ1-4 TRBV14 TGTGCCAGCAGCCAAGATCGGGGAAATGAAAAACTGTTTTTT CASSQDRGNEKLFF
. . TRBJ1-3 TRBV10-2 TGCGCCAGCAGTGAAACAGGGACTGGAAACACCATATATTTT CASSETGTGNTIYF
. once TRBJ1-2 TRBV23-1 TGCGCCAGCAGGGGTGAAGGGGCCTATGGCTACACCTTC CASRGEGAYGYTF
TRBD2 . TRBJ2-3 TRBV3-1/TRBV3-2 TGTGCCAGCAGCCAAGAAGGTTTCTTAGCGGGACGCACAGATACGCAGTATTTT CASSQEGFLAGRTDTQYF
TRBD2 . TRBJ2-1 TRBV6-5 TGTGCCAGCGCCCGGGACTATTCCTACAATGAGCAGTTCTTC CASARDYSYNEQFF
. . TRBJ1-2 TRBV6-5 TGTGCCAGCAGTTACGGAACGGGTAACTATGGCTACACCTTC CASSYGTGNYGYTF
. . TRBJ2-3 TRBV5-1 TGCGCCAGCAGCTTCCTAGCGTACGATACGCAGTATTTT CASSFLAYDTQYF
. . TRBJ2-2 TRBV20-1 TGCAGTGCTAGTGTCAGGAACACCGGGGAGCTGTTTTTT CSASVRNTGELFF
TRBD1 few TRBJ1-3 TRBV15 TGTGCCACCAGCACCGACAGGGGGCCTGGAAACACCATATATTTT CATSTDRGPGNTIYF
. many TRBJ1-5 TRBV19 TGTGCCAGTAGTATAGTAGGGGAGGGAGGCAATCAGCCCCAGCATTTT CASSIVGEGGNQPQHF
. . TRBJ1-5 TRBV23-1 TGCGCCAGCAGTCAATCCTCCGGTTTGGGTGGGGCGAATCAGCCCCAGCATTTT CASSQSSGLGGANQPQHF
TRBD1 few TRBJ1-1 TRBV2 TGTGCCAGGGCGCAGGGGGCCGCTGAAGCTTTCTTT CARAQGAAEAFF
TRBD1 . TRBJ1-6 TRBV18 TGTGCCAGCTCACGCAACAGGGGGCAAGATTCACCCCTCCACTTT CASSRNRGQDSPLHF
TRBD1 . TRBJ2-7 TRBV2 TGTGCCAGCAGCCAACCAGGGGGAAACCTTGGATACGAGCAGTACTTC CASSQPGGNLGYEQYF
. many TRBJ1-2 TRBV4-1 TGCGCCAGCAGCCAGGAGCCCCAGGGATTGAACTATGGCTACACCTTC CASSQEPQGLNYGYTF
. . TRBJ1-6 TRBV7-2 TGTGCCAGCAGCTTAGAACAGGGAAGTTCACCCCTCCACTTT CASSLEQGSSPLHF
TRBD1 . TRBJ1-3 TRBV9 TGTGCCAGCAGCATACAGTCAGGGGGCTACAGCTCTGGAAACACCATATATTTT CASSIQSGGYSSGNTIYF
TRBD1 . TRBJ1-1 TRBV14 TGTGCCAGCAGCCAAGATCAGGGGGCTGAAGCTTTCTTT CASSQDQGAEAFF
. . TRBJ2-5 TRBV7-2 TGTGCCAGCAGCTTAGCACCCCGAGAGGGACTGCGGGAGACCCAGTACTTC CASSLAPREGLRETQYF
TRBD1 few TRBJ1-1 TRBV29-1 TGCAGCGTGAGGACAGGGTTGGGGGCTGAAGCTTTCTTT CSVRTGLGAEAFF
TRBD1 . TRBJ1-2 TRBV29-1 TGCAGCGGTCAGGGGGGCGGTGGTGGCTACACCTTC CSGQGGGGGYTF
. . TRBJ2-7 TRBV2 TGTGCCAGCAGTGTAATGGGCGGACTGACCTACGAGCAGTACTTC CASSVMGGLTYEQYF
TRBD1 . TRBJ1-4 TRBV7-6 TGTGCCAGCAGTCCGATCGGGACAGGGAGAAATGAAAAACTGTTTTTT CASSPIGTGRNEKLFF
. . TRBJ1-1 TRBV6-5 TGTGCCAGCAGTCGGGGGATGAAGGAAGCTTTCTTT CASSRGMKEAFF
. . TRBJ1-3 TRBV6-5 TGTGCCAGCAGTTACTCGAACACAGTAACTGGAAACACCATATATTTT CASSYSNTVTGNTIYF
. . TRBJ2-7 TRBV6-5 TGTGCCAGCAGTCCTACTGGCTCCTACGAGCAGTACTTC CASSPTGSYEQYF
. . TRBJ1-1 TRBV30 TGTGCCTGGAGTGAAGCCGCCAGGGGCACTGAAGCTTTCTTT CAWSEAARGTEAFF
TRBD1 . TRBJ2-1 TRBV5-1 TGCGCCAGCAGCTTAACCGGGACAGGGTACAATGAGCAGTTCTTC CASSLTGTGYNEQFF
TRBD1 once TRBJ1-1 TRBV29-1 TGCAGCGTGAAGACAGGGTCCAGGGTGAACACTGAAGCTTTCTTT CSVKTGSRVNTEAFF
. . TRBJ2-1 TRBV7-2 TGTGCCAGCACCACGGGGAGGTACAATGAGCAGTTCTTC CASTTGRYNEQFF
. few TRBJ2-2 TRBV5-1 TGCGCCAGCAGCTCAACAGGTCTCACCGGGGAGCTGTTTTTT CASSSTGLTGELFF
. once TRBJ1-6 TRBV9 TGTGCCAGCAGCGTAGTAGGCGGGACCCTCCACTTT CASSVVGGTLHF
. . TRBJ2-3 TRBV19 TGTGCCAGTAGCCCAGGGCAAGTAGATACGCAGTATTTT CASSPGQVDTQYF
. . TRBJ2-2 TRBV11-2 TGTGCCAGCAGCCCGTCCCGTTCCTCGGGCGGGGAGCTGTTTTTT CASSPSRSSGGELFF
. . TRBJ2-1 TRBV12-3/TRBV12-4 TGTGCGGCTTCCAGCTCCTACAATGAGCAGTTCTTC CAASSSYNEQFF
TRBD1 . TRBJ1-4 TRBV19 TGTGCCAGTAGTAGGGACAGGGGTATACCTAATGAAAAACTGTTTTTT CASSRDRGIPNEKLFF
TRBD1 . TRBJ1-1 TRBV11-2 TGTGCCAGCAGCTTAGATCTAATCTGGACAGGGAAAAACACTGAAGCTTTCTTT CASSLDLIWTGKNTEAFF
TRBD1 . TRBJ1-3 TRBV11-2 TGTGCCAGCAGCTCAACGACAGGGAGCTCTGGAAACACCATATATTTT CASSSTTGSSGNTIYF
. . TRBJ1-1 TRBV20-1 TGCAGTGCTAGAGACGGGAATAGGGCTTTCTTT CSARDGNRAFF
TRBD1 . TRBJ1-3 TRBV18 TGTGCCAGCTCACCAACAGGGGGAGAAAACACCATATATTTT CASSPTGGENTIYF
. . TRBJ1-1 TRBV5-1 TGCGCCAGCACCCACGGGGGTACTTGGGGAAGTACTGAAGCTTTCTTT CASTHGGTWGSTEAFF
. . TRBJ1-6 TRBV7-8 TGTGCCAGCAGCTTAGGGACAGCGGCCGGGAATTCACCCCTCCACTTT CASSLGTAAGNSPLHF
TRBD1 . TRBJ1-1 TRBV5-1 TGCGCCAGCAGCTTGGGAACGACAGGGGCCGGGGCTTTCTTT CASSLGTTGAGAFF
TRBD2 . TRBJ2-1 TRBV11-3 TGTGCCAGCAGCTTAGGGGGGAGGGGTGAGCAGTTCTTC CASSLGGRGEQFF
TRBD1 . TRBJ1-6 TRBV15 TGTGCCACCAGCAGGGACAGGGGGCTGAGTTCACCCCTCCACTTT CATSRDRGLSSPLHF
. . TRBJ1-6 TRBV5-5 TGTGCCAGCAGCTCCCTCGGCGGGGACGGGAATTCACCCCTCCACTTT CASSSLGGDGNSPLHF
. . TRBJ1-2 TRBV20-1 TGCAGTGCTAGTGCCAGGGGCGGATACGGCTACACCTTC CSASARGGYGYTF